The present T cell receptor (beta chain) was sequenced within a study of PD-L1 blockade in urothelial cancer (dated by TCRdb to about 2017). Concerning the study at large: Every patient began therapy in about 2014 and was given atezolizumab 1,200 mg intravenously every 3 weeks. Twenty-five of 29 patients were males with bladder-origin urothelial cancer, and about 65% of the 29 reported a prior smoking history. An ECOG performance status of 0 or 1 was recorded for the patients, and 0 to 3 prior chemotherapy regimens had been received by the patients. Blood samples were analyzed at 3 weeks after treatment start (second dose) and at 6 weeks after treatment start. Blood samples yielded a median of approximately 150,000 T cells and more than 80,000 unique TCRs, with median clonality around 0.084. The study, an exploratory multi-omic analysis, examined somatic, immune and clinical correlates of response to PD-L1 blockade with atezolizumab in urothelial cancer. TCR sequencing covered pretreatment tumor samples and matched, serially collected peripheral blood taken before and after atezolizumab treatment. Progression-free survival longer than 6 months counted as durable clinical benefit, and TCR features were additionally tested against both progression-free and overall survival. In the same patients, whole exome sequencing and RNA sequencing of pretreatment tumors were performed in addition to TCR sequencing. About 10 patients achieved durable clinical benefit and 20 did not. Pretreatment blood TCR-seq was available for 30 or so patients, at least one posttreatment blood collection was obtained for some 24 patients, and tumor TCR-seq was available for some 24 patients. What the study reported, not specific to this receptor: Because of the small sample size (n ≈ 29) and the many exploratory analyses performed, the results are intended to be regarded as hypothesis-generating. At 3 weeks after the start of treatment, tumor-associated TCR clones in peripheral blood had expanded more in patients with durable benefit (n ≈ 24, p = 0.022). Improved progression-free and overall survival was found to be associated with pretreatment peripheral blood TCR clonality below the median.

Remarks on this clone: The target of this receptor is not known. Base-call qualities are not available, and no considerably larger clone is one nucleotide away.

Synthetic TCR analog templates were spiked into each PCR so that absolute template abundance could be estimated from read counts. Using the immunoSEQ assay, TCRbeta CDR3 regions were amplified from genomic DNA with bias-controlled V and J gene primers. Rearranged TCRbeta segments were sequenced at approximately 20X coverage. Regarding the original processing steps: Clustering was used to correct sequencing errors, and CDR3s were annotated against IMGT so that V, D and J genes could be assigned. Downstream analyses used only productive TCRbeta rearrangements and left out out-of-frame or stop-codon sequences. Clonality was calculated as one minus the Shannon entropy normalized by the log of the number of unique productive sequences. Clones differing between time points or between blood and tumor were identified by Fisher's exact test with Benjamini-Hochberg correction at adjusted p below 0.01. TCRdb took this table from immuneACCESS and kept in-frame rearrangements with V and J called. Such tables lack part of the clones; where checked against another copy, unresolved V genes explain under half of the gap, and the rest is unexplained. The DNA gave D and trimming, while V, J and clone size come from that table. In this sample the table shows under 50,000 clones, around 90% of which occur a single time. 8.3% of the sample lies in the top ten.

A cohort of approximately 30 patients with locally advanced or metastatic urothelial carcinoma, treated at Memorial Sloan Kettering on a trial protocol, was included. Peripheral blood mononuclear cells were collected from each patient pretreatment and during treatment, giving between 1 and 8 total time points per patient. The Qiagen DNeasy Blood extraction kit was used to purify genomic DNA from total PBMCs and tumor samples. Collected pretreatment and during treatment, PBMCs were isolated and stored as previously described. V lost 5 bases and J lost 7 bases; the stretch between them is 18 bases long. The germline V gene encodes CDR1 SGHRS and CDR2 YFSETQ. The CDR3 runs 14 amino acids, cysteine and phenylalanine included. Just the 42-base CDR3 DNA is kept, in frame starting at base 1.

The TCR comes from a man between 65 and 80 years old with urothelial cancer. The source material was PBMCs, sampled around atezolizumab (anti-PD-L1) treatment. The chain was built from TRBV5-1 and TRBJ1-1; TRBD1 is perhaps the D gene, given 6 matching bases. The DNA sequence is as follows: TGCGCCAGCAGGGCAGGGGATGCTAAGAGTGAAGCTTTCTTT. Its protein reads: CASRAGDAKSEAFF.